Listed here are 25 T cell receptor beta chains from one sample, sequenced in a study of shared clonotypes between healthy human individuals. Naive CD8 cells, CD45RO-negative and positively selected for CCR7, excluded terminally differentiated effector memory CD45RA+ cells. Sequenced by immunoSEQ multiplex PCR; TCRdb stores in-frame clones only, minus some. The sample carries roughly 1,800,000 clones, approximately 95% recorded once. Sequenced: naive CD8+ T cells sorted from blood. These receptors originate from a man aged 18 to 30 in good health.

The rearrangement uses TRBV4-3 and TRBJ1-3; D is ambiguous. The germline gives CDR1 LGHNA, CDR2 YSLEER. Trimming removed 6 bases from V and 9 bases from J, with 21 bases in between. This CDR3 has 15 residues. CDR3: CASRFATDVEGTIYF. In nucleotides, the CDR3 is TGCGCCAGCAGGTTCGCGACGGACGTTGAGGGCACCATATATTTT.

As to this clone: Other DNA sequences in this specimen translate into the identical CDR3. This chain links TRBV27 with TRBJ2-2, with D tentatively TRBD1 (6 bases). Germline lookup yields CDR1 MNHEY and CDR2 SMNVEV (reference sequence). The ends were cut back, 5 bases at V and 2 bases at J, with 12 bases in the middle. The CDR3 runs 15 residues. DNA of the CDR3: TGTGCCAGCAGTAGCGACAGGCTTAACACCGGGGAGCTGTTTTTT. Translated, it gives CASSSDRLNTGELFF.

This clone appeared once. This rearrangement joins TRBV18 to TRBJ2-5; maybe TRBD1 (5 bases). The V end was cut by 0 bases, the J end by 1 base, with 21 bases between. The CDR3 has 19 residues. The germline V gene encodes CDR1 KGHSH and CDR2 LQKENI. The CDR3 region has the DNA TGTGCCAGCTCACCACCGGTCTCTGGACAACAACCTGGCCAAGAGACCCAGTACTTC. Amino acids: CASSPPVSGQQPGQETQYF. Combining the CDR3 with reference TRBV18 and TRBJ2-5 gives the whole variable domain NAGVMQNPRHLVRRRGQEARLRCSPMKGHSHVYWYRQLPEEGLKFMVYLQKENIIDESGMPKERFSAEFPKEGPSILRIQQVVRGDSAAYFCASSPPVSGQQPGQETQYFGPGTRLLVL.

The rearrangement joins TRBV7-9 to TRBJ2-7; D is ambiguous. This CDR3 has 13 residues. Germline CDR1 reads SEHNR; CDR2 reads FQNEAQ (reference sequence). Between the trimmed V and J ends, which lost 4 bases and 6 bases, there was a span of 13 bases. This CDR3 is CASSSWQIGEQYF. CDR3 nucleotide sequence: TGTGCCAGCAGCTCCTGGCAAATTGGCGAGCAGTACTTC.

This sequence joins TRBV5-6 and TRBJ1-2; possible D gene TRBD1, 6 bases. V lost 4 bases and J 3 bases, leaving 22 bases between the germline ends. Germline values: CDR1 SGHDT, CDR2 YYEEEE. The CDR3 covers 17 residues. The CDR3 loop is CASSQGSAAGLDYGYTF. CDR3 sequence (DNA): TGTGCCAGCAGCCAGGGGTCCGCGGCGGGTTTAGACTATGGCTACACCTTC.

The chain recombines TRBV28 with TRBJ2-3, with D possibly being TRBD1 (6 bases). The V and J ends lost 6 bases and 1 base respectively, with 14 bases between them. CDR3 length equals 15 residues. Germline CDR1 MDHEN, CDR2 SYDVKM. The CDR3 DNA is TGTGCCAGCAGCCTGGGGGCCGCCCGCACAGATACGCAGTATTTT. The encoded protein is CASSLGAARTDTQYF. Using reference TRBV28 and TRBJ2-3 for the parts outside the CDR3, the full variable domain is DVKVTQSSRYLVKRTGEKVFLECVQDMDHENMFWYRQDPGLGLRLIYFSYDVKMKEKGDIPEGYSVSREKKERFSLILESASTNQTSMYLCASSLGAARTDTQYFGPGTRLTVL.

Worth noting for this clone: In the same sample, other DNA sequences code for this CDR3. The rearrangement joins TRBV27 to TRBJ2-1; TRBD2 aligns across 11 bases. CDR1 and CDR2 (germline): MNHEY, SMNVEV (reference sequence). The CDR3 spans 15 residues. Trimming removed 6 bases from V and 5 bases from J; junction bases left unmatched: 6. Here the CDR3 DNA reads TGTGCCAGCAGCCCCGGGACTAGCGGTGACAATGAGCAGTTCTTC. Its translation is CASSPGTSGDNEQFF.

The J gene is TRBJ2-7, the V gene TRBV6-1; TRBD2 matches at 7 bases. J was trimmed by 1 base and V by 7 bases; bases with no gene match: 7. Germline V CDR1 and CDR2: MNHNS, SASEGT. This CDR3 is 14 amino acids long. The CDR3 nucleotides read TGTGCCAGCAAAGGACTAGGTTCTTCCTACGAGCAGTACTTC. Protein: CASKGLGSSYEQYF.

This chain joins TRBV7-9 and TRBJ2-5; possible D gene TRBD2, 5 bases. CDR1 and CDR2 (germline): SEHNR, FQNEAQ (reference sequence). V lost 9 bases, J lost 3 bases, and 11 bases lay in between. The CDR3 runs to 12 residues. CDR3 DNA: TGTGCCAGTTCGGGGTGGGAAGAGACCCAGTACTTC. This encodes CASSGWEETQYF.

The rearrangement uses TRBV7-9 and TRBJ2-3, with no clear D. CDR3 size: 13 residues. CDR1 and CDR2 from the germline V gene are SEHNR and FQNEAQ (reference sequence). Trimming shortened V by 5 bases and J by 4 bases, and 10 bases separated the two germline ends. The CDR3 bases are TGTGCCAGCAGCAGCGACAACCCAGATACGCAGTATTTT. Translated, it gives CASSSDNPDTQYF.

The chain combines TRBV5-6 with TRBJ1-2, with a weak D call TRBD1 (6 bases). CDR3 length: 16 residues. V shed 3 bases and J shed 3 bases, with 18 bases lying between them. CDR1 and CDR2 (germline): SGHDT, YYEEEE. CDR3 loop: CASSSPVAGEDYGYTF. CDR3 sequence (DNA): TGTGCCAGCAGCTCTCCGGTGGCAGGGGAAGACTATGGCTACACCTTC. The full variable domain, in which reference TRBV5-6 and TRBJ1-2 provide the parts outside the CDR3, is DAGVTQSPTHLIKTRGQQVTLRCSPKSGHDTVSWYQQALGQGPQFIFQYYEEEERQRGNFPDRFSGHQFPNYSSELNVNALLLGDSALYLCASSSPVAGEDYGYTFGSGTRLTVV.

The chain is built from TRBV7-2 and TRBJ2-3; D possibly corresponds to TRBD2 (5 bases). The CDR3 has 17 amino acids. From germline, CDR1 is SGHTA and CDR2 FQGNSA. The V and J ends lost 5 bases and 0 bases respectively, with 18 bases between them. CDR3 DNA: TGTGCCAGCAGCCCCCTCGAGGGTCCGGCTAGCACAGATACGCAGTATTTT. It is translated as CASSPLEGPASTDTQYF.

The rearrangement joins TRBV30 to TRBJ1-1; the D is unclear. Per the germline V gene, CDR1 is GTSNPN and CDR2 is SVGIG (reference sequence). The V end lost 4 bases, the J end lost 1 base, and 10 bases lay between the germline ends. CDR3 length equals 13 residues. CDR3 loop: CAWKFYGNTEAFF. CDR3 coding DNA: TGTGCCTGGAAGTTTTACGGGAACACTGAAGCTTTCTTT.

In the case of this clone: Distinct nucleotide sequences in the sample also encode this CDR3. The V call is TRBV9, the J call TRBJ2-1; 7 bases fit TRBD2. This CDR3 spans 13 amino acids. The junction had 4 bases not matched to a gene; V was cut back by 3 bases and J by 7 bases. CDR1 and CDR2 from the germline V gene are SGDLS and YYNGEE. DNA of the CDR3: TGTGCCAGCAGCGCCGGGGGAGGGAATGAGCAGTTCTTC. Its translation is CASSAGGGNEQFF.

Written as DNA, the CDR3 is TGCGCCAGCAGTGACCTTGGGCTTCCCCCCCACAATGAGCAGTTCTTC. Its protein product is CASSDLGLPPHNEQFF. This chain links TRBV10-2 with TRBJ2-1; D is undetermined. V lost 3 bases to trimming and J lost 5 bases, with 17 bases between them. Per germline, CDR1 WSHSY and CDR2 SAAADI. This CDR3 spans 16 amino acids.

The genes are TRBV2 and TRBJ2-2; TRBD2 aligns across 11 bases. Germline CDR1 SNHLY, CDR2 FYNNEI. The ends lost 3 bases at V and 4 bases at J; junction bases unmatched: 4. The CDR3 spans 16 residues. The CDR3 nucleotides read TGTGCCAGCAGTGAGCTAGCGGGGGGCCTCACCGGGGAGCTGTTTTTT. The encoded protein is CASSELAGGLTGELFF.

This chain links TRBV28 with TRBJ2-3; 14 bases agree with TRBD2. This CDR3 is 18 amino acids long. After removal of 4 bases from V and 2 bases from J, the junction contained 8 bases not matched to a gene. CDR1 is MDHEN, CDR2 SYDVKM, per germline. The CDR3 region has the DNA TGTGCCAGCAGTTCCGGGACTAGCGGGGGAGCATTCACAGATACGCAGTATTTT. Amino acid sequence: CASSSGTSGGAFTDTQYF.

The CDR3 loop is CASSFDPGTGSGEQYF. In DNA form, the CDR3 reads TGCGCCAGCAGCTTCGACCCCGGGACAGGGTCGGGTGAGCAGTACTTC. V and J are TRBV5-1 and TRBJ2-7; TRBD1 matches 9 bases. Germline values: CDR1 SGHRS, CDR2 YFSETQ. This CDR3 contains 16 residues. The trim removed 2 bases at V and 7 bases at J, leaving 13 bases unmatched.

The V call is TRBV4-1, the J call TRBJ2-7, with 9 nucleotides matching TRBD2. Per germline, CDR1 MGHRA and CDR2 YSYEKL. V shed 5 bases and J 2 bases; nucleotides not matched to a gene: 10. This CDR3 comprises 16 residues. In nucleotides, the CDR3 is TGCGCCAGCAGCTTCTCTTTTAGCGGGGGAACCTACGAGCAGTACTTC. Protein sequence: CASSFSFSGGTYEQYF.

Worth noting for this clone: The same CDR3 also results from other DNA sequences found in this sample. V gene TRBV27 combines with J gene TRBJ2-7; TRBD2 matches at 7 bases. From germline, CDR1 is MNHEY and CDR2 SMNVEV (reference sequence). The length of the CDR3 is 14 residues. J lost 2 bases, V lost 5 bases, and 6 bases had no gene match. The CDR3 nucleotides are TGTGCCAGCAGTCTGAGCGGGGAGACCTACGAGCAGTACTTC. Its translation: CASSLSGETYEQYF.

This clone occurred once. This same CDR3 is encoded by further DNA sequences in the sample. The CDR3 DNA reads TGCGCCAGCAGCTTTGACGGGTCCTACGAGCAGTACTTC. The encoded protein is CASSFDGSYEQYF. J is TRBJ2-7 and V is TRBV5-1; D is undetermined. This CDR3 has 13 amino acids. V was cut by 2 bases and J by 1 base, with 7 bases left in between. Germline V lookup: CDR1 SGHRS, CDR2 YFSETQ. Filled out from reference TRBV5-1 and TRBJ2-7, the complete variable domain reads KAGVTQTPRYLIKTRGQQVTLSCSPISGHRSVSWYQQTPGQGLQFLFEYFSETQRNKGNFPGRFSGRQFSNSRSEMNVSTLELGDSALYLCASSFDGSYEQYFGPGTRLTVT.

The chain is built from TRBV7-9 and TRBJ2-3; D is perhaps TRBD2 (5 bases). Trimming took off 6 bases at V and 5 bases at J, with 15 bases between the two ends. The CDR3 totals 14 residues. Germline V gene sequence: CDR1 SEHNR, CDR2 FQNEAQ (reference sequence). CDR3 DNA: TGTGCCAGCAGTCATGGACTTAACCGAGATACGCAGTATTTT. The encoded protein is CASSHGLNRDTQYF.

The J gene is TRBJ2-5, the V gene TRBV7-6; TRBD2 matches 10 bases. Trimming cost V 4 bases and J 1 base; bases outside gene matches: 6. This CDR3 comprises 16 residues. The germline CDR1 and CDR2 sequences are SGHVS and FNYEAQ. The CDR3 protein is CASSSASGGPQETQYF. For the CDR3, the DNA is TGTGCCAGCAGCTCCGCTAGCGGGGGCCCCCAAGAGACCCAGTACTTC. Supplemented by reference TRBV7-6 and TRBJ2-5, the full variable domain reads GAGVSQSPRYKVTKRGQDVALRCDPISGHVSLYWYRQALGQGPEFLTYFNYEAQQDKSGLPNDRFSAERPEGSISTLTIQRTEQRDSAMYRCASSSASGGPQETQYFGPGTRLLVL.

This rearrangement joins TRBV2 to TRBJ2-1; D is possibly TRBD1 (6 bases). Germline V gene data show CDR1 as SNHLY and CDR2 as FYNNEI. V was cut by 7 bases and J by 4 bases, with 14 bases left in between. The CDR3 consists of 14 residues. CDR3 nucleotide sequence: TGTGCCAGCACGGCGTGGGGGCGTTACAATGAGCAGTTCTTC. Translation gives CASTAWGRYNEQFF. The full variable domain, in which reference TRBV2 and TRBJ2-1 provide the parts outside the CDR3, is EPEVTQTPSHQVTQMGQEVILRCVPISNHLYFYWYRQILGQKVEFLVSFYNNEISEKSEIFDDQFSVERPDGSNFTLKIRSTKLEDSAMYFCASTAWGRYNEQFFGPGTRLTVL.

The chain joins TRBV30 to TRBJ2-1; unclear D gene. Trimming removed 4 bases from V and 8 bases from J, with 15 bases in between. CDR1 is GTSNPN, CDR2 SVGIG, per germline (reference sequence). CDR3 length: 13 residues. The CDR3 bases are TGTGCCTGGACCTCTAGGGCGGAGTATGAGCAGTTCTTC. Its protein product is CAWTSRAEYEQFF. Drawing the rest from reference TRBV30 and TRBJ2-1, the complete variable domain is SQTIHQWPATLVQPVGSPLSLECTVEGTSNPNLYWYRQAAGRGLQLLFYSVGIGQISSEVPQNLSASRPQDRQFILSSKKLLLSDSGFYLCAWTSRAEYEQFFGPGTRLTVL.